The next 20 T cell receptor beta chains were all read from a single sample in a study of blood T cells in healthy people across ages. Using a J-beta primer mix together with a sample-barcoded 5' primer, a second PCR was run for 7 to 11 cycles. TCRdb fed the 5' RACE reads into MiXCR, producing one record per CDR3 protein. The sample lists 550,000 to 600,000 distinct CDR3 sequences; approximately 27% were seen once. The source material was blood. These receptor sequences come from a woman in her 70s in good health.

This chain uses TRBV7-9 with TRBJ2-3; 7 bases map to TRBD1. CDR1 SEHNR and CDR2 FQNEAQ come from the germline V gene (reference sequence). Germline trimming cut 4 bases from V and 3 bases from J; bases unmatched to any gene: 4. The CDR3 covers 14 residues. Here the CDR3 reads CASSSRQGTDTQYF. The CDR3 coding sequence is TGTGCCAGCAGCTCAAGACAGGGAACAGATACGCAGTATTTT.

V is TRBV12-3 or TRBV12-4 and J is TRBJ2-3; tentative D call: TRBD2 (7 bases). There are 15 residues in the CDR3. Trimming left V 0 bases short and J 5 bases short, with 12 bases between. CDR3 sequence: CASSLAGGLGDTQYF. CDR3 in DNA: TGTGCCAGCAGTTTAGCGGGGGGGCTCGGAGATACGCAGTATTTT.

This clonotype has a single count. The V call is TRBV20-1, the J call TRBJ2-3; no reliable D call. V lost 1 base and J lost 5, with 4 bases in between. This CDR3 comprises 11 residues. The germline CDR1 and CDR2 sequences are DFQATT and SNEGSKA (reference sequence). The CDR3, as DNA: TGCAGTGCTAGAGGGGAAGATACGCAGTATTTT. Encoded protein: CSARGEDTQYF.

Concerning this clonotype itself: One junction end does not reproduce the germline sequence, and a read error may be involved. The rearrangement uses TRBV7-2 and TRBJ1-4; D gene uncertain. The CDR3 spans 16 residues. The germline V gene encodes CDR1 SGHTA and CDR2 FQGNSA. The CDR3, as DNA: TGTGCCAGCAGCCTTCGGCCGATCGCAACTAATGAAAGACTGTTTTTT. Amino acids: CASSLRPIATNERLFF.

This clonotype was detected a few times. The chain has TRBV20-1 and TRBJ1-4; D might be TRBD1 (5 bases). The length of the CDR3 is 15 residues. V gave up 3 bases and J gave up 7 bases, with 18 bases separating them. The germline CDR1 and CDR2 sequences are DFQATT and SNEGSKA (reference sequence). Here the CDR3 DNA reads TGCAGTGCTAGGATCGGACACTCAGGGAGTGAAAAACTGTTTTTT. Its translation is CSARIGHSGSEKLFF.

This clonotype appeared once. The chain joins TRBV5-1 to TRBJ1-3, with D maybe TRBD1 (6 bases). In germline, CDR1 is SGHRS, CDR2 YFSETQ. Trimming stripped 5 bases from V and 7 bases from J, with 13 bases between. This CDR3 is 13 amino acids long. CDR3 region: CASRAGTQNTIYF. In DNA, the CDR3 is TGCGCCAGCAGAGCCGGGACACAGAACACCATATATTTT.

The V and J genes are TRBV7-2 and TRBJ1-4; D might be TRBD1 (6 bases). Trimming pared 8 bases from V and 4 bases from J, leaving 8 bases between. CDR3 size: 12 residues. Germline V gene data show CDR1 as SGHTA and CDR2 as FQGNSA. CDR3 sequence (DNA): TGTGCCAGCGGGGGCAATAATGAAAAACTGTTTTTT. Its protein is CASGGNNEKLFF.

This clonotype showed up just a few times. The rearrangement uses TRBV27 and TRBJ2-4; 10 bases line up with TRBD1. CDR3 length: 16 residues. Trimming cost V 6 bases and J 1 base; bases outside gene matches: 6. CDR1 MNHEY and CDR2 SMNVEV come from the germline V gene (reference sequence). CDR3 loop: CASRDRGEVAKNIQYF. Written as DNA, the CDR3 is TGTGCCAGCAGGGACAGGGGGGAGGTGGCCAAAAACATTCAGTACTTC.

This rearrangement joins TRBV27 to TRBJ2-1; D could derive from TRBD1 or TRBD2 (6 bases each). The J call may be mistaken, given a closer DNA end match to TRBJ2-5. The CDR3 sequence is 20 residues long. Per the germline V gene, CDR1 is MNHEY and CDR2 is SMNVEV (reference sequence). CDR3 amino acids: CASSLSFRGGKGGGPETQYF. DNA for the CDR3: TGTGCCAGCAGTTTATCCTTCCGGGGTGGGAAAGGTGGGGGGCCTGAGACCCAGTACTTC.

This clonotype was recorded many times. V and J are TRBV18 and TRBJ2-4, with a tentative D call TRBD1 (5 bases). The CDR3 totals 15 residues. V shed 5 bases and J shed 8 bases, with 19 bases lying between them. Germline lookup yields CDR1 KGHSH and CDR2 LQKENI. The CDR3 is CASSRAGKALDIQYF. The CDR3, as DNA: TGTGCCAGCTCAAGGGCAGGGAAGGCCCTGGACATTCAGTACTTC.

The CDR3 nucleotides read TGCAGCGGCCTGTTGGGGGATCGAGAGACCCAGTACTTC. It codes for CSGLLGDRETQYF. This chain joins TRBV29-1 and TRBJ2-5; D tentatively reads TRBD1 or TRBD2 (5 bases each). The CDR3 length is 13 residues. Germline V gene lookup returns CDR1 SQVTM and CDR2 ANQGSEA. With 7 bases removed from V and 4 bases from J, the gap between germline ends came to 16 bases.

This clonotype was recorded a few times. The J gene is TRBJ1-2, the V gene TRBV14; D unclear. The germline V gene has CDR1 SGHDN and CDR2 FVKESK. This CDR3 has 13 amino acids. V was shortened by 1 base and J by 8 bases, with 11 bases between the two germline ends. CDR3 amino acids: CASSQGSFDGYTF. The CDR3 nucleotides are TGTGCCAGCAGCCAAGGAAGTTTCGACGGCTACACCTTC.

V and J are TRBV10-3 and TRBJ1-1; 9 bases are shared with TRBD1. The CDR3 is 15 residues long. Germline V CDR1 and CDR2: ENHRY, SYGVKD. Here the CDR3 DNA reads TGTGCTATCCTTGCGACAGGGGGTACGAACACTGAAGCTTTCTTT. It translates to CAILATGGTNTEAFF.

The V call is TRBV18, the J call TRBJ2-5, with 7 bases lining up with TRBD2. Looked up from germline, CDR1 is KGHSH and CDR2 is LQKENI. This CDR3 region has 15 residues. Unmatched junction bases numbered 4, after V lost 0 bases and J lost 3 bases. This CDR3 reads CASSPPGGSEETQYF. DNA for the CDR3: TGTGCCAGCTCACCACCGGGGGGGTCCGAAGAGACCCAGTACTTC.

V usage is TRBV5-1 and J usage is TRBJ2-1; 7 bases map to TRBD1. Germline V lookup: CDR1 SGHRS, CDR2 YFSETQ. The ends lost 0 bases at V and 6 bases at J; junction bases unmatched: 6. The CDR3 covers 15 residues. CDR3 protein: CASSLGTGYSNEQFF. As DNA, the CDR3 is TGCGCCAGCAGCTTGGGGACAGGATACAGCAATGAGCAGTTCTTC.

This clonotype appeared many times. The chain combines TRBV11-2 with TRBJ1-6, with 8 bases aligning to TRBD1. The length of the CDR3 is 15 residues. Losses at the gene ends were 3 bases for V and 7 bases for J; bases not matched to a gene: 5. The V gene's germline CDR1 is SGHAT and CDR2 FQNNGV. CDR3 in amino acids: CASSLIGQGNSPLHF. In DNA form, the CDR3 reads TGTGCCAGCAGCTTGATCGGACAGGGCAATTCACCCCTCCACTTT.

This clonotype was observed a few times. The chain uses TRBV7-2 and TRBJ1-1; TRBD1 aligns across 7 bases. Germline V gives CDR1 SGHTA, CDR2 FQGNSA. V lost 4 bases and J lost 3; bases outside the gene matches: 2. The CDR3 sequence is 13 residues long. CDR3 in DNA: TGTGCCAGCAGCTCAGGGGGTGACACTGAAGCTTTCTTT. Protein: CASSSGGDTEAFF.

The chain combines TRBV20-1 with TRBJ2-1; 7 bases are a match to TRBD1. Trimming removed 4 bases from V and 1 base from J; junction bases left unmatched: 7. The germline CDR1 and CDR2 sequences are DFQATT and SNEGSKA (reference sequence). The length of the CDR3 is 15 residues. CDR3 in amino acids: CSATGQVTSYNEQFF. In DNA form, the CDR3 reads TGCAGTGCTACCGGACAGGTGACTTCCTACAATGAGCAGTTCTTC.

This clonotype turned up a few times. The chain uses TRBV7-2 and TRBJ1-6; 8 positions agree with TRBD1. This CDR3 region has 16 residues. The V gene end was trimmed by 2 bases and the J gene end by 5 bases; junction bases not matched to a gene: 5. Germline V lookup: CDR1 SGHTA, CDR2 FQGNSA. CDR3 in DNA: TGTGCCAGCAGCTTACAGGGGGCGCCCGATAATTCACCCCTCCACTTT. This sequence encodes CASSLQGAPDNSPLHF.

The CDR3 loop reads CATRSLAGTSTDTQYF. CDR3 nucleotide sequence: TGTGCGACTCGAAGCCTAGCGGGGACCAGCACAGATACGCAGTATTTT. The chain couples TRBV19 to TRBJ2-3, with 9 bases fitting TRBD2. Germline loops: CDR1 LNHDA, CDR2 SQIVND (reference sequence). The CDR3 runs to 16 residues. The variable domain in full, completed from reference TRBV19 and TRBJ2-3, reads DGGITQSPKYLFRKEGQNVTLSCEQNLNHDAMYWYRQDPGQGLRLIYYSQIVNDFQKGDIAEGYSVSREKKESFPLTVTSAQKNPTAFYLCATRSLAGTSTDTQYFGPGTRLTVL.